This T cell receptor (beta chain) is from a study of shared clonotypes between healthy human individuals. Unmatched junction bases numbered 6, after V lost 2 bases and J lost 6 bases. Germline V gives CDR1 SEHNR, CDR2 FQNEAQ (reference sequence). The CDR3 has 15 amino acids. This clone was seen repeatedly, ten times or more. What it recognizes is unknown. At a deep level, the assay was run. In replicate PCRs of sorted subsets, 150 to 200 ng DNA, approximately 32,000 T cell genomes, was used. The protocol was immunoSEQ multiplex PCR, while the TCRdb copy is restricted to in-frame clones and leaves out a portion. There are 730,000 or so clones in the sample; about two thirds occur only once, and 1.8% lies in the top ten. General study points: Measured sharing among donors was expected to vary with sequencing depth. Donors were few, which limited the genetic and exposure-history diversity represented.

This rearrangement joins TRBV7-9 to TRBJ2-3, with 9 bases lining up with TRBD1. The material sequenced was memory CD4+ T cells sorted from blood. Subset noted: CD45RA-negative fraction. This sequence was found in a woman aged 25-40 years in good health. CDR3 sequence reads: CASSLLGQGMDTQYF. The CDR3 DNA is TGTGCCAGCAGCTTATTGGGACAGGGTATGGATACGCAGTATTTT.